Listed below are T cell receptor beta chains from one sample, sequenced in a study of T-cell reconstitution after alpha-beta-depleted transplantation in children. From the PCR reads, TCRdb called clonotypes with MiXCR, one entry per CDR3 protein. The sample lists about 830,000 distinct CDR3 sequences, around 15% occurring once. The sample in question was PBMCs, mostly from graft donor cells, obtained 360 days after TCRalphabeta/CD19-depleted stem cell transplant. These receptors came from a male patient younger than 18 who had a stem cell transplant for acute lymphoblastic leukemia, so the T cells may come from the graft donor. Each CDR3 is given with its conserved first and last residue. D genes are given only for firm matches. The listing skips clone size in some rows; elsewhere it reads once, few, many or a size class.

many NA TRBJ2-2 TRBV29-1 CSVVLQGSGTGELFF TGCAGCGTTGTTCTCCAGGGGTCGGGGACCGGGGAGCTGTTTTTT
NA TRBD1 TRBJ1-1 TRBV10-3 CAITGQGGSEAFF TGTGCCATCACAGGACAGGGGGGCTCTGAAGCTTTCTTT
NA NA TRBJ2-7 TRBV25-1 CASSRRWRDFEQYF TGTGCCAGCAGTCGGCGTTGGAGGGACTTCGAGCAGTACTTC
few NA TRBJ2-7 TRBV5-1 CASQAWDGRAYEQYF TGCGCCAGCCAAGCTTGGGACGGGAGAGCCTACGAGCAGTACTTC
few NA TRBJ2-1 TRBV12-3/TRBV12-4 CASSFGGPSNEQFF TGTGCCAGCAGTTTCGGGGGACCCTCCAATGAGCAGTTCTTC
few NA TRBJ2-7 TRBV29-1 CSVEGSPSSYEQYF TGCAGCGTTGAAGGGTCCCCATCCTCCTACGAGCAGTACTTC
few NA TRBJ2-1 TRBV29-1 CSAIRSSGPNEQFF TGCAGCGCGATTAGGAGTTCAGGGCCCAATGAGCAGTTCTTC
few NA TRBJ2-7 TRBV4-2 CASSPRALDSYEQYF TGTGCCAGCAGCCCTAGGGCCTTAGACTCCTACGAGCAGTACTTC
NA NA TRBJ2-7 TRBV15 CATRGSGKTYEQYF TGTGCCACCAGGGGTTCCGGGAAAACCTACGAGCAGTACTTC
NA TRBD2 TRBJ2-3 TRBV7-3 CASSLGLAGGKDTQYF TGTGCCAGCAGCCTGGGACTAGCGGGAGGGAAAGATACGCAGTATTTT